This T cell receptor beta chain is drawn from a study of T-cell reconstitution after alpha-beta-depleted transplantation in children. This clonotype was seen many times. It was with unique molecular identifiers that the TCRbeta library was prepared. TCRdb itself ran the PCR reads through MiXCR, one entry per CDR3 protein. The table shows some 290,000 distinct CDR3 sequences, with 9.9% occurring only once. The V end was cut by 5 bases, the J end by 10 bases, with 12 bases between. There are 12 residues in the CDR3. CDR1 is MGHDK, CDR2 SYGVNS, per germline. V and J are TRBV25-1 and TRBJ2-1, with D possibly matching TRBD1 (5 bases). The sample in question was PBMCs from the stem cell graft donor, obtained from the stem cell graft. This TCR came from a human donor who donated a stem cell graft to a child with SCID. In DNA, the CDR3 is TGTGCCAGCAGTATAACCTCAGGGGAGCAGTTCTTC. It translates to CASSITSGEQFF. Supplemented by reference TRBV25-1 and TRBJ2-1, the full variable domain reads EADIYQTPRYLVIGTGKKITLECSQTMGHDKMYWYQQDPGMELHLIHYSYGVNSTEKGDLSSESTVSRIRTEHFPLTLESARPSHTSQYLCASSITSGEQFFGPGTRLTVL.